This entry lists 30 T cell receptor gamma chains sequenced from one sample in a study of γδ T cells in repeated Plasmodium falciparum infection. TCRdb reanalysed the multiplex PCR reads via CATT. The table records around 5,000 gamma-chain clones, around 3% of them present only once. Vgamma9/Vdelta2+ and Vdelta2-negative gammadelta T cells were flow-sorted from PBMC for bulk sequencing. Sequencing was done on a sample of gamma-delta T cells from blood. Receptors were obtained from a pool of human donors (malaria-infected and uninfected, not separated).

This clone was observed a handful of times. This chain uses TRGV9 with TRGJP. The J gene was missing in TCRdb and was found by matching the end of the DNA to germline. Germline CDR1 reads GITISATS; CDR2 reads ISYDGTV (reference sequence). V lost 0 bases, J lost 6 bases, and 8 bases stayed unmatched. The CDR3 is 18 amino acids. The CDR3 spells CALWEVLKGELGKKIKVF. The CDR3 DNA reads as TGTGCCTTGTGGGAGGTGCTTAAAGGAGAGTTGGGCAAAAAAATCAAGGTATTT.

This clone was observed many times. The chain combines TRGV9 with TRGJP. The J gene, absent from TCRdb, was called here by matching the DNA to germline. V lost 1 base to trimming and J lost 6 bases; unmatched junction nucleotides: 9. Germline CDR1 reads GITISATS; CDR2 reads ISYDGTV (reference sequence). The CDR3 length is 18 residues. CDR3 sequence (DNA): TGTGCCTTGTGGGAGGTAACCCTCCGAGAGTTGGGCAAAAAAATCAAGGTATTT. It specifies CALWEVTLRELGKKIKVF.

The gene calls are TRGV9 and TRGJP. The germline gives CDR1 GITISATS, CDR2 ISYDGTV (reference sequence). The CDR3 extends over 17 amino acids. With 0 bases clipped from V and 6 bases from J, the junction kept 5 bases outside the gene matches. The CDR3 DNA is TGTGCCTTGTGGGAGGTGTTACTAGAGTTGGGCAAAAAAATCAAGGTATTT. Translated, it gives CALWEVLLELGKKIKVF.

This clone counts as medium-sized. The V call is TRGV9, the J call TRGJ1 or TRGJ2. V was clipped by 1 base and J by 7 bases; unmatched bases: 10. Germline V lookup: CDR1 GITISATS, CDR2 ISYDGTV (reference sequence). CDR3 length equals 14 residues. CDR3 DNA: TGTGCCTTGTGGGAGGTCGGCGGGGACTATAAGAAACTCTTT. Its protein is CALWEVGGDYKKLF.

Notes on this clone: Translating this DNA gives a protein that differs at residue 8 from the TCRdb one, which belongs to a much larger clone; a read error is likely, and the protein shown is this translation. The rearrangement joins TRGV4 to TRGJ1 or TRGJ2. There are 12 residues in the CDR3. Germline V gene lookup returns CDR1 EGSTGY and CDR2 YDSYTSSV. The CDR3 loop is CATWGNYHKKLF. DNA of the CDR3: TGTGCCACCTGGGGCAATTATCATAAGAAACTCTTT.

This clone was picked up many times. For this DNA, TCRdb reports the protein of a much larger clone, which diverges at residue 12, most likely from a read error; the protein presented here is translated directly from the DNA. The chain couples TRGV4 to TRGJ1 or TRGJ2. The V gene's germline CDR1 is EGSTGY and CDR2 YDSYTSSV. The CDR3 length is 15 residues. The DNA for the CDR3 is TGTGCCACCTGGGATGGGCCAGGGGATTATTATAGGAAACTCTTT. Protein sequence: CATWDGPGDYYRKLF.

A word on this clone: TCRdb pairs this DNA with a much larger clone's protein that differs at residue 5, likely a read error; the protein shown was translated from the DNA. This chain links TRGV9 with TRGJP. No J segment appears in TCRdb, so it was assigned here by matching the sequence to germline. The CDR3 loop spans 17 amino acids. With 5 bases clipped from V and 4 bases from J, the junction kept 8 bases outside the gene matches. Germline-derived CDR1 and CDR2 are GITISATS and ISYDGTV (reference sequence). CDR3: CALWGGEQELGKKIKVF. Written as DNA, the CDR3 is TGTGCCTTGTGGGGGGGAGAACAAGAGTTGGGCAAAAAAATCAAGGTATTT.

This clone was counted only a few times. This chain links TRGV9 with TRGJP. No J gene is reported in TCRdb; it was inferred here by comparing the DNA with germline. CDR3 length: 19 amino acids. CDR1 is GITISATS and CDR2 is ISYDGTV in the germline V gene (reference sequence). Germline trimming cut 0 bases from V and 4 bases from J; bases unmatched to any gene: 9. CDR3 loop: CALWEVRKIQELGKKIKVF. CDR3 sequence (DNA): TGTGCCTTGTGGGAGGTGAGAAAGATCCAAGAGTTGGGCAAAAAAATCAAGGTATTT.

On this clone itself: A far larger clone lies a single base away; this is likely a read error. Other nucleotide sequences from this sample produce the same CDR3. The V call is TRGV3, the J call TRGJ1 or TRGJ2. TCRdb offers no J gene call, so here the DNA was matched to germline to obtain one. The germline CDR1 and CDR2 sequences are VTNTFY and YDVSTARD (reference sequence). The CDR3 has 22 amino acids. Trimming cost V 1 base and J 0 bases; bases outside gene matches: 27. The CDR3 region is CATWDRRLVRTPTISNYYKKLF. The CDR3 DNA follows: TGTGCCACCTGGGACAGACGTTTAGTAAGGACGCCCACCATATCGAATTATTATAAGAAACTCTTT.

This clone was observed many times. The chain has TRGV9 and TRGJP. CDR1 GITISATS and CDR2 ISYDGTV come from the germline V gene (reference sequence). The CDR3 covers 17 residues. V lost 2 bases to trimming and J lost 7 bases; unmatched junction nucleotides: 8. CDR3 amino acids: CALWEARRELGKKIKVF. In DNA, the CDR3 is TGTGCCTTGTGGGAGGCCAGGCGGGAGTTGGGCAAAAAAATCAAGGTATTT.

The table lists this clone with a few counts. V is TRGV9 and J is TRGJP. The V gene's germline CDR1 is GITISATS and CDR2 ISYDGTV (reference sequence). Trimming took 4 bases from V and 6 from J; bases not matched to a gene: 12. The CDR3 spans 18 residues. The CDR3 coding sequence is TGTGCCTTGTGGGACTTCCACCCTCCAGAGTTGGGCAAAAAAATCAAGGTATTT. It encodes CALWDFHPPELGKKIKVF.

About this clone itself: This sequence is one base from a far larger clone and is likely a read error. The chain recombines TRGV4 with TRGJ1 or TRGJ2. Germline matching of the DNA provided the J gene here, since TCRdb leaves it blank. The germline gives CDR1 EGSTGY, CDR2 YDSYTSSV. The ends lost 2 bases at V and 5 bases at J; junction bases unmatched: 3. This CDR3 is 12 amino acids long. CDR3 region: CATWDVHYKKLF. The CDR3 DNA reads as TGTGCCACCTGGGATGTGCATTATAAGAAACTCTTT.

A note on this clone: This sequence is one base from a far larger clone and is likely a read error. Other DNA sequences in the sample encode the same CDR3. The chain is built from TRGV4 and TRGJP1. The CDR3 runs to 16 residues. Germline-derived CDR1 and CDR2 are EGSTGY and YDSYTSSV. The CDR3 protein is CATWDGFHHTGWFKIF. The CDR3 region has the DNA TGTGCCACCTGGGATGGGTTCCATCACACTGGTTGGTTTAAGATATTT.

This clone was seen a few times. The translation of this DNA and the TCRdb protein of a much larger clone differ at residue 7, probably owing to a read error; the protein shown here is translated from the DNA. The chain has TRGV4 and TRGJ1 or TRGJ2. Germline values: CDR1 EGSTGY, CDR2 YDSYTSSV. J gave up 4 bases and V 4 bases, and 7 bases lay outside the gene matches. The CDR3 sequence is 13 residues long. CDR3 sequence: CATWDGTYYKKLF. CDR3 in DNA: TGTGCCACCTGGGACGGGACCTATTATAAGAAACTCTTT.

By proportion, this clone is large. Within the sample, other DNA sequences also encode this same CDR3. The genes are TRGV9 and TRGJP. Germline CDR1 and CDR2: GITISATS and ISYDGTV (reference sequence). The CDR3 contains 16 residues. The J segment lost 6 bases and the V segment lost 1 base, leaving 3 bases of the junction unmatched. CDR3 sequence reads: CALWEVSELGKKIKVF. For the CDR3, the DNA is TGTGCCTTGTGGGAGGTATCAGAGTTGGGCAAAAAAATCAAGGTATTT.

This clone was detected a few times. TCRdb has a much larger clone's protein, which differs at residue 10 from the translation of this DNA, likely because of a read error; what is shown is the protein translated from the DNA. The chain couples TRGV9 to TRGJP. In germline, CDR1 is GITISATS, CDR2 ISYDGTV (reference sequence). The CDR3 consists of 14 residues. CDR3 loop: CASKQELGKRIKVF. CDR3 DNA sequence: TGTGCCTCAAAGCAAGAGTTGGGCAAAAGAATCAAGGTATTT.

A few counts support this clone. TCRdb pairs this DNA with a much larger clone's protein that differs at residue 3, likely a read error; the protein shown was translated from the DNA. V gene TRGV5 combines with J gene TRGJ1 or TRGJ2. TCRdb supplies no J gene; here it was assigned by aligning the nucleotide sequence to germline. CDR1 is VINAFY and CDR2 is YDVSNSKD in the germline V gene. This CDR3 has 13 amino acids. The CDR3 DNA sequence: TGTGCCGCCTGGGACAGGTCTAATTATAAGAAACTCTTT. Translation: CAAWDRSNYKKLF.

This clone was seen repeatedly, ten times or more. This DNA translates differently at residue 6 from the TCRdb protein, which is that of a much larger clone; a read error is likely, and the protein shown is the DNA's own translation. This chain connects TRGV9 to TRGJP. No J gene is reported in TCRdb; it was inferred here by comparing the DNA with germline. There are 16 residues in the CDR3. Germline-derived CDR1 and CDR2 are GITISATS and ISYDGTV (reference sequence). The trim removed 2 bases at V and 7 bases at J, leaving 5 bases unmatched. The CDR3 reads CALWEAPELGKKIKVF. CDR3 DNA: TGTGCCTTGTGGGAGGCGCCCGAGTTGGGCAAAAAAATCAAGGTATTT.

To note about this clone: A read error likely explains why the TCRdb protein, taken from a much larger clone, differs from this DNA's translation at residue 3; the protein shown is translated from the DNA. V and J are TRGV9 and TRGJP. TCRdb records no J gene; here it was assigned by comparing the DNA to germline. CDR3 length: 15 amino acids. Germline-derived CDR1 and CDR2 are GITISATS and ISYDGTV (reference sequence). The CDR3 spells CASWKRELGKKIKVF. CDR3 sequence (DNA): TGTGCCTCGTGGAAGCGTGAGTTGGGCAAAAAAATCAAGGTATTT.

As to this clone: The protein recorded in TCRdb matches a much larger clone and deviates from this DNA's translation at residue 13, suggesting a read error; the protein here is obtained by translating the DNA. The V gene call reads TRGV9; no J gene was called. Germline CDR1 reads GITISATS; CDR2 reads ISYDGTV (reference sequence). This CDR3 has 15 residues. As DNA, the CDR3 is TGTGCCTTGTGGGAGGTGCGGATGGGCAAAAAAATCGAGGTATTT. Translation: CALWEVRMGKKIEVF.

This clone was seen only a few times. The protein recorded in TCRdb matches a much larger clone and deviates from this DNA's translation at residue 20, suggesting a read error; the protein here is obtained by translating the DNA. CDR3 coding DNA: TGTGCCTTGTGGGGGAGTAAAGGGTCCCGCTGGTCTCAAGAGTTGGGCAAAAAAATCGAGGTATTT. This encodes CALWGSKGSRWSQELGKKIEVF. The V gene reported is TRGV9; the J gene is uncalled. Germline CDR1 GITISATS, CDR2 ISYDGTV (reference sequence). This CDR3 comprises 22 residues.

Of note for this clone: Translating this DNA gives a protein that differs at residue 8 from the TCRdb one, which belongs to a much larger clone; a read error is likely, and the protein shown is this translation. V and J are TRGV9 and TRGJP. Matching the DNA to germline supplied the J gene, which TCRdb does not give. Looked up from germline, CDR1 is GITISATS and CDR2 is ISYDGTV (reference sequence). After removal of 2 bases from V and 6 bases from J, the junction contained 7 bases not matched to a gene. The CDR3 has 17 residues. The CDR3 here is CALWEGERELGKKIKVF. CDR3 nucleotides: TGTGCCTTGTGGGAGGGAGAACGAGAGTTGGGCAAAAAAATCAAGGTATTT.

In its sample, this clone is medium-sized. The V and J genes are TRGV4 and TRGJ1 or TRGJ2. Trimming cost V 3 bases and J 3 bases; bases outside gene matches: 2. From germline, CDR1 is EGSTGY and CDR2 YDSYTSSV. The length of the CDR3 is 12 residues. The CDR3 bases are TGTGCCACCTGGGATTCTTATTATAAGAAACTCTTT. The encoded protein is CATWDSYYKKLF.

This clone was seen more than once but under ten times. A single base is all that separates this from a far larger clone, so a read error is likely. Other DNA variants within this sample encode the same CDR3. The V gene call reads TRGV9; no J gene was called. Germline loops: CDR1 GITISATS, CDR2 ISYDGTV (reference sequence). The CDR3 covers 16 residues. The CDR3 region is CALWEVFRSSDWIKTF. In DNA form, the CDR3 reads TGTGCCTTGTGGGAGGTGTTTAGAAGTAGTGATTGGATCAAGACGTTC.

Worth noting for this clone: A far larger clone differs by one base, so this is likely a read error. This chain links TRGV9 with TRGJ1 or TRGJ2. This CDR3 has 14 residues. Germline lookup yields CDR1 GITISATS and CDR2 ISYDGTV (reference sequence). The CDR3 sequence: CALWEVENYYKKLF. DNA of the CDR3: TGTGCCTTGTGGGAGGTTGAGAATTACTATAAGAAACTCTTT.

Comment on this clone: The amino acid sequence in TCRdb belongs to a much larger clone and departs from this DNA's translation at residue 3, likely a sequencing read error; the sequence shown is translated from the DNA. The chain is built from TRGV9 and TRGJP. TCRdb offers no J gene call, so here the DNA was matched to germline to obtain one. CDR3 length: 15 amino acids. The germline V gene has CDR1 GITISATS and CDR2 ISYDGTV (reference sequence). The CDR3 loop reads CASWDAELGKKIKVF. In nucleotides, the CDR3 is TGTGCCTCGTGGGACGCTGAGTTGGGCAAAAAAATCAAGGTATTT.

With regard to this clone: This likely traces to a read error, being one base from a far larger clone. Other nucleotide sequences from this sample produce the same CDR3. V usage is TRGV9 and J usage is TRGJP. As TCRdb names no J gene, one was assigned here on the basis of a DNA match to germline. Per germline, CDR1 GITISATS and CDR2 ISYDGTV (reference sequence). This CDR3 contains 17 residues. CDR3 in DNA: TGTGCCTTGTGGGAGGATAGCCAAGAGCTGGGCAAAAAAATCAAGGTATTT. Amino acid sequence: CALWEDSQELGKKIKVF.

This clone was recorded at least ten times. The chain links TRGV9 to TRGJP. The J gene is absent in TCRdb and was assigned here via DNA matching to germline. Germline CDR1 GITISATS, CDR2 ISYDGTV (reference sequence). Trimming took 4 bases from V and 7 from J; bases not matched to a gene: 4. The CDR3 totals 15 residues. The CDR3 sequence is CALWDGELGKKIKVF. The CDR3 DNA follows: TGTGCCTTGTGGGACGGGGAGTTGGGCAAAAAAATCAAGGTATTT.

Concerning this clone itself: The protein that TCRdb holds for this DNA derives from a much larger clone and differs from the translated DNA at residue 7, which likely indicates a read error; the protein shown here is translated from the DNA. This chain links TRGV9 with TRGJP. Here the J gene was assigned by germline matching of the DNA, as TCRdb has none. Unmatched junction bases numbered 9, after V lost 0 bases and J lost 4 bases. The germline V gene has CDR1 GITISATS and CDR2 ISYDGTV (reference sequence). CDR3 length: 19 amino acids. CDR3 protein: CALWEVRPTQELGKKIKVF. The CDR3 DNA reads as TGTGCCTTGTGGGAGGTGCGCCCGACTCAAGAGTTGGGCAAAAAAATCAAGGTATTT.

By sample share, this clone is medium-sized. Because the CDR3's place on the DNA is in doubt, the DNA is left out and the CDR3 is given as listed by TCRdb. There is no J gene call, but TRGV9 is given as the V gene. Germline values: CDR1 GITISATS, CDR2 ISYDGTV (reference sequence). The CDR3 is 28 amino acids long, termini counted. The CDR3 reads CALCPFFGSLAVEQHLLSQVSIGRIQHF.